This T cell receptor (beta chain) was recorded in a study of CD8+ T cells in alopecia areata. Background on the study: Twice daily, treated patients received 5 to 10 mg of oral tofacitinib. Whole-study results and caveats: The study found higher clonality in lesional than normal scalp, especially in alopecia totalis/universalis. In patients, TCRs were shared less clearly than in mice, and HLA may possibly be involved.

V was cut by 8 bases and J by 7 bases, with 21 bases left in between. CDR1 is SQVTM and CDR2 is ANQGSEA in the germline V gene. The CDR3 spans 14 residues. Treatment: oral pan-JAK inhibitor, 5-10 mg twice daily. CD4+ and CD8+ T cells were sorted from PBMCs. On this clone: Its antigen remains unidentified.

RNA was isolated and reverse transcribed to cDNA, the sequencing template. TCRdb keeps only in-frame clones here, not all; method: immunoSEQ multiplex PCR. Among about 200,000 clones, roughly 64% were seen once, and the ten largest hold 5% to 6%. The genes are TRBV29-1 and TRBJ2-1, with D perhaps TRBD2 (7 bases). The sequence was obtained from a human donor with alopecia areata. The starting material was CD4+ T cells sorted from blood, obtained at week 24, from a patient treated with tofacitinib. In nucleotides, the CDR3 is TGCAGCCCGCGGGGGCGCAGGAACCCGAATGAGCAGTTCTTC. Its protein is CSPRGRRNPNEQFF.